One sample yielded the 26 T cell receptor beta chains listed below, sequenced in a study of cytomegalovirus exposure and HLA in healthy donors (dated by TCRdb to about 2017). The library was made by the immunoSEQ multiplex PCR assay. The multiplex PCR relied on a mix of 60 forward primers for TCR Vbeta segments and 13 reverse primers for TCR Jbeta segments. The clones in this table, taken by TCRdb from immuneACCESS, are in-frame only. Not every clone is retained; where verified, under half of the shortfall comes from an unresolved V gene, and the cause of the rest is unknown. This sample gives under 200,000 clones in total; more than 75% of them show up just once. Roughly 10% of the sample goes to the ten largest clones. The sequencing sample was made of PBMCs. These receptor sequences come from a man aged 18 to 35 in good health and CMV-seropositive.

The V and J genes are TRBV5-4 and TRBJ2-7; D possibly corresponds to TRBD1 (6 bases). Per germline, CDR1 SGHNT and CDR2 YYREEE (reference sequence). Trimming pared 4 bases from V and 3 bases from J, leaving 14 bases between. There are 14 residues in the CDR3. This CDR3 is CASSGQGQSYEQYF. The CDR3 DNA is TGTGCCAGCAGCGGCCAGGGACAAAGCTACGAGCAGTACTTC.

CDR3 nucleotides: TGTGCCAGCAGTACCCGATGGGGACAGGGCGAGCAGTACTTC. Amino acid sequence: CASSTRWGQGEQYF. J is TRBJ2-7 and V is TRBV27; 9 positions match TRBD1. V lost 5 bases, J lost 6 bases, and 8 bases stayed unmatched. Germline V gives CDR1 MNHEY, CDR2 SMNVEV (reference sequence). This CDR3 region has 14 residues.

The chain links TRBV27 to TRBJ2-7; TRBD1 matches at 9 bases. CDR1 is MNHEY, CDR2 SMNVEV, per germline (reference sequence). The CDR3 is made up of 15 amino acids. Germline trimming cut 2 bases from V and 3 bases from J; bases unmatched to any gene: 5. CDR3 in amino acids: CASSLETGGFYEQYF. CDR3 coding DNA: TGTGCCAGCAGTTTAGAGACAGGGGGATTCTACGAGCAGTACTTC.

V usage is TRBV28 and J usage is TRBJ2-5, with D unclear. The CDR3 is 11 amino acids. Trimming cost V 7 bases and J 5 bases, with 8 bases left between them. Germline V CDR1 and CDR2: MDHEN, SYDVKM. The CDR3 DNA follows: TGTGCCAGCAAAATCTTGGAGACCCAGTACTTC. It yields the protein CASKILETQYF.

The chain combines TRBV2 with TRBJ1-2, with D possibly matching TRBD1 (6 bases). V shed 4 bases and J shed 6 bases, with 15 bases lying between them. Looked up from germline, CDR1 is SNHLY and CDR2 is FYNNEI. The CDR3 length is 14 residues. The CDR3 DNA is TGTGCCAGCAGTGGGAACAGGGTTTGGAATGGCTACACCTTC. Translated, it gives CASSGNRVWNGYTF.

The rearrangement joins TRBV27 to TRBJ1-2; the match to TRBD1 covers 10 bases. V was clipped by 6 bases and J by 6 bases; unmatched bases: 7. Germline loops: CDR1 MNHEY, CDR2 SMNVEV (reference sequence). The CDR3 length is 14 residues. The chain's CDR3 is CASRPLGTGDGYTF. The DNA of the CDR3 is TGTGCCAGCAGACCATTGGGGACAGGGGATGGCTACACCTTC.

The V call is TRBV30, the J call TRBJ2-7; weak D call: TRBD1 (6 bases). V lost 4 bases and J 5 bases, leaving 18 bases between the germline ends. CDR1 is GTSNPN, CDR2 SVGIG, per germline (reference sequence). The CDR3 loop spans 14 amino acids. The CDR3 DNA reads as TGTGCCTGGATTCCAATTCAAGGGGGTCACGAGCAGTACTTC. This encodes CAWIPIQGGHEQYF.

V and J are TRBV4-1 and TRBJ2-5; tentative D call: TRBD1 (5 bases). This CDR3 contains 17 residues. The germline V gene encodes CDR1 MGHRA and CDR2 YSYEKL. The ends were cut back, 0 bases at V and 0 bases at J, with 14 bases in the middle. CDR3 sequence reads: CASSQEANGAYQETQYF. The CDR3 bases are TGCGCCAGCAGCCAAGAGGCGAATGGGGCGTACCAAGAGACCCAGTACTTC.

V is TRBV25-1 and J is TRBJ2-7, with 9 bases fitting TRBD1. Germline V gene data show CDR1 as MGHDK and CDR2 as SYGVNS. V was clipped by 10 bases and J by 5 bases; unmatched bases: 6. This CDR3 is built from 12 residues. As DNA, the CDR3 is TGTGCCACCAGGGACAGGGTTGACGAGCAGTACTTC. It translates to CATRDRVDEQYF.

The chain employs TRBV18 and TRBJ1-1; 10 bases map to TRBD1. The CDR3 runs to 17 residues. Per germline, CDR1 KGHSH and CDR2 LQKENI. J lost 5 bases, V lost 3 bases, and 12 bases had no gene match. The CDR3 loop reads CASSPDQWTGGGTEAFF. CDR3 bases: TGTGCCAGCTCACCGGATCAATGGACAGGGGGTGGTACTGAAGCTTTCTTT.

CDR3 in amino acids: CSVEITSTDTQYF. DNA of the CDR3: TGCAGCGTTGAAATCACATCCACAGATACGCAGTATTTT. This chain links TRBV29-1 with TRBJ2-3; no clear D. Germline CDR1 SQVTM, CDR2 ANQGSEA. V was trimmed by 2 bases and J by 2 bases, leaving 8 bases between them. This CDR3 is built from 13 residues.

The chain employs TRBV5-4 and TRBJ2-1; 7 nucleotides line up with TRBD1. There are 15 residues in the CDR3. The junction had 8 bases not matched to a gene; V was cut back by 4 bases and J by 4 bases. CDR1 SGHNT and CDR2 YYREEE come from the germline V gene (reference sequence). The CDR3 protein is CASSLRDRRYNEQFF. CDR3 in DNA: TGTGCCAGCAGCCTCCGGGACAGAAGGTACAATGAGCAGTTCTTC.

This clone was seen only a few times. The chain combines TRBV7-6 with TRBJ1-1; TRBD1 aligns across 12 bases. From germline, CDR1 is SGHVS and CDR2 FNYEAQ. V trimming: 1 base; J trimming: 11 bases; junction bases outside the gene matches: 8. This CDR3 has 15 residues. CDR3 amino acids: CASSLERDRGLRAFF. CDR3 coding DNA: TGTGCCAGCAGCTTAGAACGGGACAGGGGGCTTCGGGCTTTCTTT.

A word on this clone: Additional DNA sequences in this sample encode the identical CDR3. The chain joins TRBV5-1 to TRBJ2-7, with 9 bases identical to TRBD1. The CDR3 is made up of 14 amino acids. Losses at the gene ends were 4 bases for V and 3 bases for J; bases not matched to a gene: 5. Germline-derived CDR1 and CDR2 are SGHRS and YFSETQ. The DNA of the CDR3 is TGCGCCAGCAGCCCACCGGGACAGGGCTACGAGCAGTACTTC. Protein: CASSPPGQGYEQYF.

J is TRBJ2-7 and V is TRBV29-1; 10 nucleotides align to TRBD1. V trimming: 6 bases; J trimming: 1 base; junction bases outside the gene matches: 3. The CDR3 totals 13 residues. Looked up from germline, CDR1 is SQVTM and CDR2 is ANQGSEA. The CDR3 bases are TGCAGCGTGGGGACAGGGGATTCCTACGAGCAGTACTTC. This codes for CSVGTGDSYEQYF.

The chain carries TRBV5-4 and TRBJ2-7; 7 nucleotides agree with TRBD1. Germline V gene data show CDR1 as SGHNT and CDR2 as YYREEE (reference sequence). The CDR3 has 14 amino acids. Trimming cost V 5 bases and J 0 bases; bases outside gene matches: 5. This CDR3 is CASRSGQSSYEQYF. Here the CDR3 DNA reads TGTGCCAGCAGGTCGGGACAGAGCTCCTACGAGCAGTACTTC.

The genes are TRBV27 and TRBJ1-2, with 8 positions matching TRBD1. CDR1 and CDR2 (germline): MNHEY, SMNVEV (reference sequence). The V segment lost 5 bases and the J segment 7 bases; nucleotides outside the gene matches: 12. This CDR3 has 15 amino acids. As DNA, the CDR3 is TGTGCCAGCAGTCTAGCGACAGGGGACGTGGCTGGCTACACCTTC. Amino acid sequence: CASSLATGDVAGYTF.

This clone showed up just a few times. The chain has TRBV14 and TRBJ1-2; 10 bases align to TRBD1. Per germline, CDR1 SGHDN and CDR2 FVKESK. This CDR3 region has 17 residues. The J segment lost 3 bases and the V segment lost 4 bases, leaving 11 bases of the junction unmatched. CDR3 sequence (DNA): TGTGCCAGCAGCCCCTTCCGATCGGGACAGGGGCACTATGGCTACACCTTC. Translated, it gives CASSPFRSGQGHYGYTF.

CDR3 in amino acids: CASSLESGGWETQYF. CDR3 sequence (DNA): TGTGCCAGCAGCCTCGAATCAGGGGGCTGGGAGACCCAGTACTTC. The V call is TRBV7-2, the J call TRBJ2-5; the match to TRBD1 covers 8 bases. With 5 bases clipped from V and 5 bases from J, the junction kept 10 bases outside the gene matches. CDR1 and CDR2 from the germline V gene are SGHTA and FQGNSA. The CDR3 length is 15 residues.

The chain employs TRBV18 and TRBJ2-1, with 8 bases aligning to TRBD2. Germline assignment: CDR1 KGHSH and CDR2 LQKENI. This CDR3 is built from 16 residues. Losses at the gene ends were 5 bases for V and 6 bases for J; bases not matched to a gene: 12. The CDR3 loop is CASSANELAGLNEQFF. The CDR3 nucleotides are TGTGCCAGCTCAGCGAATGAGCTAGCGGGCCTCAATGAGCAGTTCTTC.

The V gene is TRBV11-2, the J gene TRBJ2-5, with TRBD1 matching 9 bases. Per the germline V gene, CDR1 is SGHAT and CDR2 is FQNNGV. This CDR3 region has 14 residues. The trim removed 5 bases at V and 4 bases at J, leaving 5 bases unmatched. CDR3 DNA: TGTGCCAGCAGCCATACAGGGGGCGTAGAGACCCAGTACTTC. It translates to CASSHTGGVETQYF.

J is TRBJ1-2 and V is TRBV18, with 7 nucleotides matching TRBD1. V was pared by 4 bases and J by 8 bases, with 4 bases of the junction left unmatched. The CDR3 runs to 12 residues. Germline-derived CDR1 and CDR2 are KGHSH and LQKENI. The CDR3 nucleotides read TGTGCCAGCTCACAAGGGGGCGCGGGCTACACCTTC. It yields the protein CASSQGGAGYTF. Drawing the rest from reference TRBV18 and TRBJ1-2, the complete variable domain is NAGVMQNPRHLVRRRGQEARLRCSPMKGHSHVYWYRQLPEEGLKFMVYLQKENIIDESGMPKERFSAEFPKEGPSILRIQQVVRGDSAAYFCASSQGGAGYTFGSGTRLTVV.

The chain employs TRBV5-1 and TRBJ2-7, with D maybe TRBD1 (6 bases). This CDR3 comprises 15 residues. Germline V gene lookup returns CDR1 SGHRS and CDR2 YFSETQ. Trimming took off 1 base at V and 1 base at J, with 12 bases between the two ends. The CDR3 reads CASSLTGSLSYEQYF. DNA for the CDR3: TGCGCCAGCAGCTTGACAGGGTCTCTTTCCTACGAGCAGTACTTC.

The gene calls are TRBV4-1 and TRBJ1-2, with D possibly matching TRBD1 (6 bases). Looked up from germline, CDR1 is MGHRA and CDR2 is YSYEKL. The CDR3 consists of 18 residues. With 7 bases removed from V and 7 bases from J, the gap between germline ends came to 31 bases. The CDR3 loop reads CASTRILDRSPTPGGYTF. The CDR3 nucleotides read TGCGCCAGCACCCGTATATTAGACAGGTCTCCTACCCCCGGTGGCTACACCTTC.

V and J are TRBV6-5 and TRBJ2-3, with a tentative D call TRBD1 (5 bases). The CDR3 spans 14 residues. V was shortened by 6 bases and J by 2 bases, with 12 bases between the two germline ends. Germline V gene data show CDR1 as MNHEY and CDR2 as SVGAGI. The CDR3 region is CASSHRLPTDTQYF. The CDR3, as DNA: TGTGCCAGCAGCCACAGGTTACCCACAGATACGCAGTATTTT.

The chain uses TRBV14 and TRBJ2-5; possibly TRBD2 for D (6 bases). The CDR3 spans 15 residues. CDR1 is SGHDN, CDR2 FVKESK, per germline. The V gene lost 0 bases and the J gene lost 2 bases, with 10 bases spanning the gap. The CDR3 spells CASSQDAREQETQYF. For the CDR3, the DNA is TGTGCCAGCAGCCAAGATGCCCGGGAGCAAGAGACCCAGTACTTC.